This TCR beta chain was captured by sequencing in a study of CD8 T cells in ankylosing spondylitis. This clonotype has just a few counts. What it recognizes is unknown. The CDR3 covers 14 residues. Germline V lookup: CDR1 SQVTM, CDR2 ANQGSEA. V was clipped by 5 bases and J by 1 base, with 14 bases between them. Each TCR beta library was made by quantitative 5'-RACE that incorporated molecular barcodes. MiXCR was run by TCRdb on the 5' RACE reads, yielding one entry per CDR3 protein. The top ten hold about 0.89% of the sample, which has hundreds of thousands of distinct CDR3 sequences, roughly 27% seen once. Findings and limits, study-wide: Disease-linked clones reportedly showed significant enrichment in matched ankylosing spondylitis synovial fluid. As for the disease-linked clones, they showed a CD8+ phenotype and occurred at relatively low frequencies in peripheral blood. Earlier reports found some motif variants in synovial fluid and blood in reactive arthritis. Seven or eight highly homologous variants formed a TCR beta motif that appeared characteristic of ankylosing spondylitis blood.

The chain links TRBV29-1 to TRBJ1-1; D gene ambiguous. Sequencing input: blood, either unsorted or a sorted T cell fraction (not recorded which). The sequence was collected from a male donor with ankylosing spondylitis. The CDR3 sequence: CSVTSFPENTEAFF. CDR3 DNA: TGCAGCGTTACATCTTTCCCGGAGAACACTGAAGCTTTCTTT.